This TCR beta chain was captured in a study of control samples from healthy donors and cancer patients. Germline V gives CDR1 SGHRS, CDR2 YFSETQ. V was pared by 2 bases and J by 3 bases, with 8 bases of the junction left unmatched. The CDR3 has 15 residues. Measured with immunoSEQ multiplex PCR; TCRdb has only the in-frame clones, and not every one. Found here are roughly 180,000 clones, around 93% of them singletons; the top ten hold 4.1%. The sample taken for sequencing was blood. The source is an older woman in good health. The V and J genes are TRBV5-1 and TRBJ2-7; 7 nucleotides align to TRBD1. CDR3 loop: CASSFRDRGFYEQYF. The CDR3 DNA reads as TGCGCCAGCAGCTTCCGGGACAGAGGTTTCTACGAGCAGTACTTC.